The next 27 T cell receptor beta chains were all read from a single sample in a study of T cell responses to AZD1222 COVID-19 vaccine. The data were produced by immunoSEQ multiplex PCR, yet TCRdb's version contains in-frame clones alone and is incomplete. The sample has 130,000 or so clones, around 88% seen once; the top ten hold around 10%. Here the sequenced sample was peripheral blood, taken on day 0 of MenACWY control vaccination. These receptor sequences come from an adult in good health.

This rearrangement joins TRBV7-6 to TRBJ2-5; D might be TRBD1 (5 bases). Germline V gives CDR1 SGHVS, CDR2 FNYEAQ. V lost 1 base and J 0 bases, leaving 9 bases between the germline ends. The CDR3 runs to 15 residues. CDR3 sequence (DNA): TGTGCCAGCAGCTTAGGACAGACGTACCAAGAGACCCAGTACTTC. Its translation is CASSLGQTYQETQYF.

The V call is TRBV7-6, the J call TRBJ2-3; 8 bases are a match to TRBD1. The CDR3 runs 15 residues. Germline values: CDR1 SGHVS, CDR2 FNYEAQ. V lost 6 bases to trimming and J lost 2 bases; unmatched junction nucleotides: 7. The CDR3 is CASSPRDRYTDTQYF. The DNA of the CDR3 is TGTGCCAGCAGTCCTCGGGACAGGTACACAGATACGCAGTATTTT.

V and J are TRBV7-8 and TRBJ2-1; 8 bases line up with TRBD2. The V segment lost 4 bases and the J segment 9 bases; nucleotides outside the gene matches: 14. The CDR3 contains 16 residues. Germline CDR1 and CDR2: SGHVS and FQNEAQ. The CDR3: CASSSAGTRALGEQFF. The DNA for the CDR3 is TGTGCCAGCAGCTCCGCCGGGACTAGGGCCCTCGGTGAGCAGTTCTTC.

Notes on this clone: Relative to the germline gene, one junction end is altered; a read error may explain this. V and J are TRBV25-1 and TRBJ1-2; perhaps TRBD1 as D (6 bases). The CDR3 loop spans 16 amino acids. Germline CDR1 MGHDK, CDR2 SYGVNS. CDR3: CASSELWDTYHQGYTF. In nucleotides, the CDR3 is TGTGCCAGCAGCGAATTGTGGGACACCTACCACCAAGGCTACACCTTC.

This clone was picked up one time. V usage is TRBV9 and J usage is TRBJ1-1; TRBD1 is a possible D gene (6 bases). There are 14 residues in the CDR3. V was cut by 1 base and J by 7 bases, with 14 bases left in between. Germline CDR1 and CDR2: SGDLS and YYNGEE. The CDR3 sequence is CASSVYGTPNEAFF. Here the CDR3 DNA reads TGTGCCAGCAGCGTATACGGGACACCTAATGAAGCTTTCTTT. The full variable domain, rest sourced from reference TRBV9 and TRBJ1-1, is DSGVTQTPKHLITATGQRVTLRCSPRSGDLSVYWYQQSLDQGLQFLIQYYNGEERAKGNILERFSAQQFPDLHSELNLSSLELGDSALYFCASSVYGTPNEAFFGQGTRLTVV.

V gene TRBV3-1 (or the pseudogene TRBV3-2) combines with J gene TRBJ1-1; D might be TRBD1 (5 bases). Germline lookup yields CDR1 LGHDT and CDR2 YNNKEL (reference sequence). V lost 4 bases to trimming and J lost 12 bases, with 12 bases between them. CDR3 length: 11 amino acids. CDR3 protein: CASSRGRLTFF. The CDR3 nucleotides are TGTGCCAGCAGCCGGGGACGGTTGACTTTCTTT.

The CDR3 DNA reads TGCGCCAGCAGCTTGTTGTCTAGCGGTAACCAAGAGACCCAGTACTTC. Protein: CASSLLSSGNQETQYF. V is TRBV5-1 and J is TRBJ2-5, with TRBD2 identical over 7 bases. CDR1 is SGHRS, CDR2 YFSETQ, per germline. The ends lost 1 base at V and 0 bases at J; junction bases unmatched: 6. This CDR3 contains 16 residues.

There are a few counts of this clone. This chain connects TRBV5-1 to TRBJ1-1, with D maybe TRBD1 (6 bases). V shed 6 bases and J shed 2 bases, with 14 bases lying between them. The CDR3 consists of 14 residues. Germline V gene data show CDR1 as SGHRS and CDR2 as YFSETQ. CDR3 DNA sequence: TGCGCCAGCAAATCCTCCGGGGGCAACACTGAAGCTTTCTTT. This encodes CASKSSGGNTEAFF. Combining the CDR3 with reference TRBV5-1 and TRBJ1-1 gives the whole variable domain KAGVTQTPRYLIKTRGQQVTLSCSPISGHRSVSWYQQTPGQGLQFLFEYFSETQRNKGNFPGRFSGRQFSNSRSEMNVSTLELGDSALYLCASKSSGGNTEAFFGQGTRLTVV.

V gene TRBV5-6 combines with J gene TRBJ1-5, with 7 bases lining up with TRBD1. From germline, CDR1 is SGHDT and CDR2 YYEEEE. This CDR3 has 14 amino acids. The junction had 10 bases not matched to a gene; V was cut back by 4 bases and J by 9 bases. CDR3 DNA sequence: TGTGCCAGCAGCGGGGACAGTGGCCGTGGGCCCCAGCATTTT. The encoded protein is CASSGDSGRGPQHF.

This CDR3 reads CASSQDLISQGYTEAFF. The DNA for the CDR3 is TGTGCCAGCAGCCAAGATCTGATCTCACAGGGTTACACTGAAGCTTTCTTT. J is TRBJ1-1 and V is TRBV4-2; TRBD1 might be the D (6 bases). CDR3 length: 17 residues. V gave up 0 bases and J gave up 3 bases, with 17 bases separating them. Per the germline V gene, CDR1 is LGHNA and CDR2 is YNFKEQ.

Written as DNA, the CDR3 is TGTGCCAGCAGCTTAGACAGGAATTCACCCCTCCACTTT. Encoded protein: CASSLDRNSPLHF. V usage is TRBV7-6 and J usage is TRBJ1-6; tentative D call: TRBD1 (5 bases). Germline values: CDR1 SGHVS, CDR2 FNYEAQ. The V end was cut by 1 base, the J end by 7 bases, with 5 bases between. CDR3 length: 13 amino acids. Complete variable domain (other parts from reference TRBV7-6 and TRBJ1-6): GAGVSQSPRYKVTKRGQDVALRCDPISGHVSLYWYRQALGQGPEFLTYFNYEAQQDKSGLPNDRFSAERPEGSISTLTIQRTEQRDSAMYRCASSLDRNSPLHFGNGTRLTVT.

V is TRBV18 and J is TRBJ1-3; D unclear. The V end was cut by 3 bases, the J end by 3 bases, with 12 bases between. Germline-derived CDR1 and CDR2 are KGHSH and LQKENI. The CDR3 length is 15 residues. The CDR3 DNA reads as TGTGCCAGCTCACCCCCGAAGCGGTTTGGAAACACCATATATTTT. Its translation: CASSPPKRFGNTIYF.

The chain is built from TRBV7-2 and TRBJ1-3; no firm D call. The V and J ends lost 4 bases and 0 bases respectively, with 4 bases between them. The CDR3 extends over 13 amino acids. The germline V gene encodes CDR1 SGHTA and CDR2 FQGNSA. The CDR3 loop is CASSYASGNTIYF. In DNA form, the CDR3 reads TGTGCCAGCAGCTACGCCTCTGGAAACACCATATATTTT.

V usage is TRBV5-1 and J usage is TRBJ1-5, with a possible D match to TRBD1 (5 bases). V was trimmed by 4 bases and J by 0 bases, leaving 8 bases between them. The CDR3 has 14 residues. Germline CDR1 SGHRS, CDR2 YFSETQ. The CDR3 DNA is TGCGCCAGCAGCCCAGACAGTAGCAATCAGCCCCAGCATTTT. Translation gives CASSPDSSNQPQHF.

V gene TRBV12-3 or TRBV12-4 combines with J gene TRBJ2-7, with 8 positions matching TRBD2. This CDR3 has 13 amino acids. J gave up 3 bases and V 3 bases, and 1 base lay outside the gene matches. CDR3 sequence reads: CASSLLAGYEQYF. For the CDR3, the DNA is TGTGCCAGCAGTTTGCTAGCGGGCTACGAGCAGTACTTC.

CDR3 loop: CAWTVGRNNEQFF. The CDR3, as DNA: TGTGCCTGGACGGTCGGGCGGAACAATGAGCAGTTCTTC. The rearrangement joins TRBV30 to TRBJ2-1, with D unclear. Between the trimmed V and J ends, which lost 4 bases and 5 bases, there was a span of 12 bases. The CDR3 is 13 residues long. Germline CDR1 is GTSNPN and CDR2 is SVGIG (reference sequence).

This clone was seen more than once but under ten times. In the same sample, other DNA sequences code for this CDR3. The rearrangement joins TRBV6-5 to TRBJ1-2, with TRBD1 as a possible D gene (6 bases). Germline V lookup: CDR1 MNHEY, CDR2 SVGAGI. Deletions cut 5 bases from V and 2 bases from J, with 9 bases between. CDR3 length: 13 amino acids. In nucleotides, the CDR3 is TGTGCCAGCAGTACAGGGACCAACTATGGCTACACCTTC. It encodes CASSTGTNYGYTF.

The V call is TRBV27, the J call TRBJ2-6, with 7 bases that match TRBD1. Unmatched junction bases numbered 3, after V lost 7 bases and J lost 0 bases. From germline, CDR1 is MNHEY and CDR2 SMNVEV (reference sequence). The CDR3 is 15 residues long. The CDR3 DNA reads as TGTGCCAGCACGGGACAGAACTCTGGGGCCAACGTCCTGACTTTC. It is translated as CASTGQNSGANVLTF. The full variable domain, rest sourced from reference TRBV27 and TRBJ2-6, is EAQVTQNPRYLITVTGKKLTVTCSQNMNHEYMSWYRQDPGLGLRQIYYSMNVEVTDKGDVPEGYKVSRKEKRNFPLILESPSPNQTSLYFCASTGQNSGANVLTFGAGSRLTVL.

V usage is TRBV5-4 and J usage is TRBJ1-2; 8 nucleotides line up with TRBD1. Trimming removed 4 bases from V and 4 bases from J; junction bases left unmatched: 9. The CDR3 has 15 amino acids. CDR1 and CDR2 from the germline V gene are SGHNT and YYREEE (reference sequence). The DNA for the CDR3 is TGTGCCAGCAGCCCCAACCGACAGGGGAGCTATGGCTACACCTTC. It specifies CASSPNRQGSYGYTF.

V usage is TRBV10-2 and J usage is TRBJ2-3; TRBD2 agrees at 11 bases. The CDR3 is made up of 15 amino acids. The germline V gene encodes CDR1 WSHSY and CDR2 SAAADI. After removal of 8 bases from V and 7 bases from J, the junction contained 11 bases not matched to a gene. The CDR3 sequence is CASVNSGTSGYTQYF. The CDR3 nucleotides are TGCGCCAGCGTAAACTCCGGGACTAGCGGCTATACGCAGTATTTT.

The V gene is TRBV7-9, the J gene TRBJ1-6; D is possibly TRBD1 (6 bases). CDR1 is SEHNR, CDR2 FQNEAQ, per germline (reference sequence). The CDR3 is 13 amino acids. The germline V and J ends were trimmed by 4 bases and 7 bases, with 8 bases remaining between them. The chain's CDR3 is CASSSTGNSPLHF. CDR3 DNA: TGTGCCAGCAGCTCTACAGGGAATTCACCCCTCCACTTT.

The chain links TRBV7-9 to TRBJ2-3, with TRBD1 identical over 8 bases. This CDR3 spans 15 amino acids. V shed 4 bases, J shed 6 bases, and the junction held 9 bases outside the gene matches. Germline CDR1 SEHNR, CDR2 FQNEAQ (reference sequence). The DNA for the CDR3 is TGTGCCAGCAGCTACCTTCAGGGGGCAGATGATACGCAGTATTTT. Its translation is CASSYLQGADDTQYF.

Here the CDR3 reads CASRRGPGTEAFF. DNA for the CDR3: TGTGCCAGCAGGAGGGGACCGGGCACTGAAGCTTTCTTT. V and J are TRBV6-5 and TRBJ1-1; TRBD1 might be the D (5 bases). Germline V gene data show CDR1 as MNHEY and CDR2 as SVGAGI. The CDR3 contains 13 residues. V was cut by 6 bases and J by 4 bases, with 12 bases left in between.

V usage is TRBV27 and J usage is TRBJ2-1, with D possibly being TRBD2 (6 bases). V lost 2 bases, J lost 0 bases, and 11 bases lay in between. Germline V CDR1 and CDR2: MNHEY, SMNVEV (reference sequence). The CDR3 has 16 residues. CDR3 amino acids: CASSLISGRSYNEQFF. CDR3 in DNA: TGTGCCAGCAGTTTAATAAGCGGGCGCTCCTACAATGAGCAGTTCTTC.

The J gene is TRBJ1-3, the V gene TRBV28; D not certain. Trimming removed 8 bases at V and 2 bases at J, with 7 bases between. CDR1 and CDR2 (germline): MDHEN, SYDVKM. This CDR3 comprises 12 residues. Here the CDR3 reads CASAEPGNTIYF. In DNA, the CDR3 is TGTGCCAGCGCCGAACCTGGAAACACCATATATTTT.

The DNA for the CDR3 is TGTGCCAGCAGCTTATCCCTAAGCGACGAGCAGTACTTC. This translates into CASSLSLSDEQYF. This sequence joins TRBV7-7 and TRBJ2-7, with unresolved D. The CDR3 is 13 amino acids. Trimming stripped 2 bases from V and 5 bases from J, with 10 bases between. From germline, CDR1 is SSHAT and CDR2 FNYEAQ (reference sequence).

The CDR3 sequence: CASSPGQGAFEKLFF. The CDR3 DNA follows: TGTGCCAGCAGCCCAGGACAGGGGGCCTTTGAAAAACTGTTTTTT. The J gene is TRBJ1-4, the V gene TRBV7-9; 11 bases agree with TRBD1. This CDR3 spans 15 amino acids. CDR1 is SEHNR and CDR2 is FQNEAQ in the germline V gene (reference sequence). Trimming removed 5 bases from V and 7 bases from J; junction bases left unmatched: 6.